Listed below are T cell receptor beta chains from one sample, sequenced in a study of blood T cells in healthy people across ages. Each CDR3 protein is one row after TCRdb ran MiXCR on the 5' RACE reads. The data contain approximately 2,000,000 distinct CDR3 sequences, more than 35% of them seen just once; the ten biggest clones take up about 23%. The sequencing sample was made of blood. These receptors all stem from a human donor in good health. The CDR3 runs from the conserved cysteine through the conserved F or W. The order of the fields is V gene, D gene, clone size, CDR3 length, J gene, CDR3 DNA, CDR3 protein. The D gene is left open where the match is weak. The size entry is marked missing in some rows and otherwise reads once, few, many or a size class.

TRBV4-3	-	few	15	TRBJ1-2	TGCGCCAGCAGCCAAGATGGAACGAATCCATTGGGCTACACCTTC	CASSQDGTNPLGYTF
TRBV29-1	-	-	14	TRBJ2-2	TGCAGCGCCGGAGGAGGGGGCAACACCGGGGAGCTGTTTTTT	CSAGGGGNTGELFF
TRBV14	-	-	15	TRBJ2-7	TGTGCCAGCAGCCATCGGCAACAGTTCTCCTACGAGCAGTACTTC	CASSHRQQFSYEQYF
TRBV7-9	-	-	16	TRBJ2-3	TGTGCCAGCAGCTTAGAGGACTTCCCTAGCACAGATACGCAGTATTTT	CASSLEDFPSTDTQYF
TRBV7-8	-	few	15	TRBJ1-5	TGTGCCAGCAGCTCGATATCGACAGGTAATCAGCCCCAGCATTTT	CASSSISTGNQPQHF
TRBV4-2	-	-	15	TRBJ1-2	TGTGCCAGCAGCCAAGAAATAGGGCAGCCCTATGGCTACACCTTC	CASSQEIGQPYGYTF
TRBV12-3/TRBV12-4	-	-	12	TRBJ1-1	TGTGCCAGCAGCCCCCTAGGCAGGGAAGCTTTCTTT	CASSPLGREAFF
TRBV4-1	TRBD2	-	18	TRBJ2-4	TGCGCCAGCAGCCAAGAGTTTGAGCGGGGGGGCAGGGGGAACATTCAGTACTTC	CASSQEFERGGRGNIQYF
TRBV29-1	-	few	14	TRBJ1-1	TGCAGGGCTGCAACAGGGACCCTGGGCACTGAAGCTTTCTTT	CRAATGTLGTEAFF
TRBV5-1	TRBD2	few	15	TRBJ2-1	TGCGCCAGCAGCACCACTAGCGGAACCTACAATGAGCAGTTCTTC	CASSTTSGTYNEQFF
TRBV5-5	-	few	15	TRBJ2-3	TGTGCCAGCAGCCCCGGGCCCAGTCTCACAGATACGCAGTATTTT	CASSPGPSLTDTQYF
TRBV7-9	-	-	16	TRBJ1-2	TGTGCCAGCAGCTTAGGACGGGGGCAAGCGAACTATGGCTACACCTTC	CASSLGRGQANYGYTF
TRBV4-3	TRBD1	once	14	TRBJ1-2	TGCGCCAGCAGCCAAGTCAGGGGGAAACGTGGCTACACCTTC	CASSQVRGKRGYTF
TRBV20-1	-	few	14	TRBJ1-1	TGCAGGGCGATAACAGGAACAGTGGACACTGAAGCTTTCTTT	CRAITGTVDTEAFF
TRBV3-1	TRBD1	-	16	TRBJ2-7	TGTGCCAGCAGCCAAGATATCGGGGACAGCCTCTACGAGCAGTACTTC	CASSQDIGDSLYEQYF
TRBV7-2	TRBD2	-	15	TRBJ2-3	TGTGCCAGCAGTCTTTTCAGCGGGGTCACATATACGCAGTATTTT	CASSLFSGVTYTQYF
TRBV10-3	TRBD1	-	15	TRBJ2-1	TGTGCCATTCAAGGACAGGGGGCGCAGGGGAATGAGCAGTTCTTC	CAIQGQGAQGNEQFF
TRBV28	TRBD2	-	16	TRBJ2-1	TGTGCCAGCACCGTCTTATGGCGGGGGGGCCAAAATGAGCAGTTCTTC	CASTVLWRGGQNEQFF
TRBV7-2	-	-	14	TRBJ1-2	TGTGCCAGCAGCGCGGCAATGGTTCCTCTTGGCTACACCTTC	CASSAAMVPLGYTF
TRBV29-1	-	many	15	TRBJ2-1	TGCAGCGTTGAAGGCGGCAGGCGGTCCTACAATGAGCAGTTCTTC	CSVEGGRRSYNEQFF